This T cell receptor (beta chain) is from a study of blood T cell repertoires in COVID-19. Study as a whole: There were acute and convalescent COVID-19 samples, and they came from the United States, Italy and Spain.

V lost 3 bases and J 2 bases, leaving 13 bases between the germline ends. The germline V gene has CDR1 SGDLS and CDR2 YYNGEE. The CDR3 totals 15 residues. This clone was recorded only once. The table came from immunoSEQ multiplex PCR; TCRdb's copy has only in-frame clones and leaves some out. Among fewer than 80,000 clones listed, 89% were seen once. The chain employs TRBV9 and TRBJ2-3, with D possibly matching TRBD2 (5 bases). The sequencing input was peripheral blood. The sequence derives from a woman between 50 and 59 years old with active COVID-19. CDR3: CASSAPDFYTDTQYF. CDR3 DNA sequence: TGTGCCAGCAGCGCCCCGGACTTCTACACAGATACGCAGTATTTT.